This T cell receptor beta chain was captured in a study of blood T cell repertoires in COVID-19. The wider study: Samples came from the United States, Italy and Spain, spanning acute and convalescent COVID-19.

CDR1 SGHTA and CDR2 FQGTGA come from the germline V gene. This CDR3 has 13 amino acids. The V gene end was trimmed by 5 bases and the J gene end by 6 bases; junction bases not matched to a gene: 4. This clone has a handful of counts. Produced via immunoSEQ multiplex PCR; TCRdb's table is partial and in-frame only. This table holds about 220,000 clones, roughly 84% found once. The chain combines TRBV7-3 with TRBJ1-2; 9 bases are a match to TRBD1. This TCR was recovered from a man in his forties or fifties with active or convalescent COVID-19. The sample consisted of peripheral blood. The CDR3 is CASSPGTGHGYTF. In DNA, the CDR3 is TGTGCCAGCAGCCCCGGGACAGGGCATGGCTACACCTTC.